The 18 T cell receptor beta chains in this list originate from one sample, sequenced in a study of T cell repertoires in cytomegalovirus infection. One entry per CDR3 protein results from TCRdb running MiXCR on the reads. The sample lists roughly 19,000 distinct CDR3 sequences, around two fifths seen once, with just under 95% in the top ten. These receptors have no identified antigens. The input for sequencing was CD8+ T cells from cultured PBMCs, taken from culture after CMV antigen stimulation. Receptors were obtained from a human donor in good health (CMV status not recorded). Some clones in this sample may be carry-over from other donors' samples.

The rearrangement links TRBV11-2 to TRBJ1-6, with D perhaps TRBD1 (6 bases). The V gene lost 4 bases and the J gene lost 7 bases, with 20 bases spanning the gap. CDR1 SGHAT and CDR2 FQNNGV come from the germline V gene. This CDR3 is 17 amino acids long. CDR3 residues: CASSWGGRGPGNSPLHF. DNA of the CDR3: TGTGCCAGCAGCTGGGGGGGCAGGGGCCCCGGGAATTCACCCCTCCACTTT.

This chain links TRBV28 with TRBJ2-2; D possibly matches TRBD1 or TRBD2 (5 bases each). Looked up from germline, CDR1 is MDHEN and CDR2 is SYDVKM. Trimming removed 2 bases from V and 4 bases from J, with 5 bases in between. This CDR3 spans 13 amino acids. The CDR3 sequence: CASSLGGTGELFF. CDR3 bases: TGTGCCAGCAGTTTAGGGGGCACCGGGGAGCTGTTTTTT.

This chain joins TRBV7-9 and TRBJ2-1; D call uncertain. CDR1 is SEHNR, CDR2 FQNEAQ, per germline (reference sequence). Trimming shortened V by 4 bases and J by 3 bases, and 10 bases separated the two germline ends. The CDR3 is made up of 14 amino acids. CDR3 residues: CASSSLTDYNEQFF. The DNA of the CDR3 is TGTGCCAGCAGCTCCCTGACGGACTACAATGAGCAGTTCTTC.

This chain joins TRBV7-2 and TRBJ2-5; D is unresolved. The CDR3 loop spans 14 amino acids. Germline CDR1 reads SGHTA; CDR2 reads FQGNSA. The germline V and J ends were trimmed by 1 base and 2 bases, with 8 bases remaining between them. The CDR3 here is CASSLGLLQETQYF. The CDR3 nucleotides read TGTGCCAGCAGCTTAGGACTCCTACAAGAGACCCAGTACTTC.

This clonotype was detected a few times. The CDR3 coding sequence is TGTGCCAGCAGCGACCGACATATCACAGATACGCAGTATTTT. Translation: CASSDRHITDTQYF. The rearrangement joins TRBV11-2 to TRBJ2-3; D unclear. Germline values: CDR1 SGHAT, CDR2 FQNNGV. This CDR3 contains 14 residues. The V gene lost 5 bases and the J gene lost 2 bases, with 11 bases spanning the gap.

This clonotype was counted ten times or more. CDR3 residues: CASSDREKLFF. The CDR3 DNA reads TGTGCCAGCAGTGATCGTGAAAAACTGTTTTTT. The chain links TRBV6-2 or TRBV6-3 to TRBJ1-4; D is unclear. The CDR3 spans 11 residues. Trimming stripped 5 bases from V and 7 bases from J, with 5 bases between. Per the germline V gene, CDR1 is MNHEY and CDR2 is SVGEGT.

This clonotype was counted a single time. A read error may produce the germline difference seen at one junction end. J is TRBJ2-1 and V is TRBV10-3, with 9 positions matching TRBD2. CDR3 length: 16 amino acids. Germline CDR1 ENHRY, CDR2 SYGVKD. CDR3: CDIGESMAGGYNEQFF. The CDR3, as DNA: TGTGACATCGGTGAGTCGATGGCGGGAGGGTACAATGAGCAGTTCTTC.

At least ten counts were recorded for this clonotype. This sequence joins TRBV27 and TRBJ2-1; D is possibly TRBD2 (6 bases). This CDR3 has 15 residues. Trimming took 4 bases from V and 0 from J, leaving 10 bases between them. CDR1 and CDR2 from the germline V gene are MNHEY and SMNVEV (reference sequence). The CDR3 is CASSWEAFSYNEQFF. The CDR3 coding sequence is TGTGCCAGCAGTTGGGAGGCTTTCTCCTACAATGAGCAGTTCTTC.

This rearrangement joins TRBV15 to TRBJ2-4; D gene unclear. The CDR3 length is 13 residues. Between the trimmed V and J ends, which lost 2 bases and 3 bases, there was a span of 5 bases. Germline CDR1 is LNHNV and CDR2 is YYDKDF (reference sequence). Written as DNA, the CDR3 is TGTGCCACCAGCAGAACCTTCAAAAACATTCAGTACTTC. This sequence encodes CATSRTFKNIQYF.

This clonotype was detected many times. The genes are TRBV4-3 and TRBJ1-6; no firm D call. The germline V and J ends were trimmed by 0 bases and 3 bases, with 9 bases remaining between them. In germline, CDR1 is LGHNA, CDR2 YSLEER. The CDR3 contains 16 residues. The CDR3 is CASSQDAVDYNSPLHF. The CDR3 DNA sequence: TGCGCCAGCAGCCAAGATGCAGTCGACTATAATTCACCCCTCCACTTT.

This chain joins TRBV27 and TRBJ2-1; 8 nucleotides match TRBD2. Germline assignment: CDR1 MNHEY and CDR2 SMNVEV (reference sequence). The CDR3 runs to 16 residues. With 0 bases clipped from V and 0 bases from J, the junction kept 1 base outside the gene matches. The DNA for the CDR3 is TGTGCCAGCAGTTTATCTAGCGGGGACTCCTACAATGAGCAGTTCTTC. Its protein product is CASSLSSGDSYNEQFF.

The rearrangement uses TRBV30 and TRBJ1-1; 8 bases are shared with TRBD1. The V gene end was trimmed by 7 bases and the J gene end by 1 base; junction bases not matched to a gene: 14. The V gene's germline CDR1 is GTSNPN and CDR2 SVGIG (reference sequence). The CDR3 totals 16 residues. The CDR3 region has the DNA TGTGCCTCTAGGACAGGGAAAATTCCTGGGAACACTGAAGCTTTCTTT. Amino acids: CASRTGKIPGNTEAFF.

The chain has TRBV28 and TRBJ2-1; D is perhaps TRBD2 (5 bases). Germline lookup yields CDR1 MDHEN and CDR2 SYDVKM. V shed 6 bases and J shed 0 bases, with 15 bases lying between them. CDR3 size: 16 residues. CDR3 amino acids: CASSLRDMSSYNEQFF. CDR3 coding DNA: TGTGCCAGCAGCCTCCGGGATATGAGCTCCTACAATGAGCAGTTCTTC. Drawing the rest from reference TRBV28 and TRBJ2-1, the complete variable domain is DVKVTQSSRYLVKRTGEKVFLECVQDMDHENMFWYRQDPGLGLRLIYFSYDVKMKEKGDIPEGYSVSREKKERFSLILESASTNQTSMYLCASSLRDMSSYNEQFFGPGTRLTVL.

This chain uses TRBV12-3 or TRBV12-4 with TRBJ2-1, with 11 bases lining up with TRBD2. V lost 1 base to trimming and J lost 13 bases; unmatched junction nucleotides: 9. CDR3 length equals 15 residues. The CDR3: CASSLGSGGAFFQFF. CDR3 coding DNA: TGTGCCAGCAGTTTAGGTAGCGGGGGGGCCTTTTTCCAGTTCTTC.

This clonotype showed up just a few times. V is TRBV7-2 and J is TRBJ1-2, with D possibly matching TRBD1 (5 bases). CDR1 and CDR2 from the germline V gene are SGHTA and FQGNSA. V gave up 5 bases and J gave up 4 bases, with 8 bases separating them. The CDR3 runs 12 residues. CDR3 in amino acids: CASSLGRYGYTF. The CDR3 DNA sequence: TGTGCCAGCAGCCTGGGGCGCTATGGCTACACCTTC. The full variable domain, completed using reference TRBV7-2 and TRBJ1-2, is GAGVSQSPSNKVTEKGKDVELRCDPISGHTALYWYRQSLGQGLEFLIYFQGNSAPDKSGLPSDRFSAERTGGSVSTLTIQRTQQEDSAVYLCASSLGRYGYTFGSGTRLTVV.

The V gene is TRBV4-3, the J gene TRBJ2-1; TRBD2 might be the D (5 bases). Per the germline V gene, CDR1 is LGHNA and CDR2 is YSLEER. The length of the CDR3 is 15 residues. Between the trimmed V and J ends, which lost 6 bases and 5 bases, there was a span of 17 bases. For the CDR3, the DNA is TGCGCCAGCAGGGACGGACTCCAACCCCACAATGAGCAGTTCTTC. It yields the protein CASRDGLQPHNEQFF.

The chain couples TRBV7-9 to TRBJ2-7, with TRBD1 identical over 8 bases. Trimming removed 4 bases from V and 2 bases from J; junction bases left unmatched: 7. Germline CDR1 SEHNR, CDR2 FQNEAQ (reference sequence). CDR3 length equals 15 residues. This CDR3 is CASSYSDRATYEQYF. CDR3 DNA sequence: TGTGCCAGCAGCTATTCGGACAGGGCAACCTACGAGCAGTACTTC. Complete variable domain (other parts from reference TRBV7-9 and TRBJ2-7): DTGVSQNPRHKITKRGQNVTFRCDPISEHNRLYWYRQTLGQGPEFLTYFQNEAQLEKSRLLSDRFSAERPKGSFSTLEIQRTEQGDSAMYLCASSYSDRATYEQYFGPGTRLTVT.

This chain joins TRBV28 and TRBJ2-7; D is ambiguous. Germline lookup yields CDR1 MDHEN and CDR2 SYDVKM. The CDR3 extends over 11 amino acids. Trimming removed 4 bases from V and 6 bases from J, with 7 bases in between. CDR3 in amino acids: CASSSLVEQYF. The CDR3 nucleotides are TGTGCCAGCAGTTCCCTGGTCGAGCAGTACTTC.